This TCR beta chain was captured in a study of T cell repertoires in cytomegalovirus infection. Findings and caveats of the study: HLA-C-restricted, CMV-specific TCR beta clonotypes were dominant ex vivo.

Trimming removed 5 bases at V and 1 base at J, with 12 bases between. Germline V gene lookup returns CDR1 SEHNR and CDR2 FQNEAQ (reference sequence). This CDR3 has 16 residues. Each CDR3 protein gets one entry after TCRdb re-called the reads with MiXCR. The sample records around 900,000 distinct CDR3 sequences, around 30% being singletons. This clonotype was picked up many times. Its antigen is as yet unknown. Sequences were derived from cultured CD8+ T cells from PBMCs, sampled from culture after CMV antigen stimulation. The gene calls are TRBV7-9 and TRBJ2-6; no reliable D call. The sequence came from a human donor in good health (CMV status not recorded). Some clones in this sample may be carry-over from other donors' samples. The CDR3 here is CASSPRPSSGANVLTF. CDR3 in DNA: TGTGCCAGCAGCCCGCGACCAAGTTCTGGGGCCAACGTCCTGACTTTC.